These 23 T cell receptor beta chains originate from one sample sequenced in a study of PD-1 blockade in classical Hodgkin lymphoma. There was relapse after autologous stem cell transplantation in every patient, and there was variation in brentuximab vedotin exposure. Clones were read by immunoSEQ multiplex PCR, and TCRdb kept only the in-frame ones, dropping some. This sample carries under 95,000 clones, about nine tenths of them seen once, and the ten largest clones take about 2.7%. Sequencing used peripheral blood mononuclear cells (PBMCs), obtained before the second cycle of nivolumab. Every receptor here comes from a human donor with classical Hodgkin lymphoma.

The chain has TRBV5-1 and TRBJ1-5; D is uncertain. There are 16 residues in the CDR3. Germline V CDR1 and CDR2: SGHRS, YFSETQ. V was cut by 0 bases and J by 2 bases, with 12 bases left in between. The CDR3 loop reads CASSLELLGGNQPQHF. The CDR3 DNA sequence: TGCGCCAGCAGCTTGGAGCTCCTCGGGGGCAATCAGCCCCAGCATTTT.

J is TRBJ2-1 and V is TRBV13; 10 positions match TRBD2. CDR3 length: 16 residues. Looked up from germline, CDR1 is PRHDT and CDR2 is FYEKMQ (reference sequence). V shed 1 base, J shed 4 bases, and the junction held 4 bases outside the gene matches. The CDR3 DNA sequence: TGTGCCAGCAGCTTAGAACCTAGCGGGAGTTACAATGAGCAGTTCTTC. Translating it yields CASSLEPSGSYNEQFF.

This clone showed up just once. V is TRBV4-2 and J is TRBJ2-7; 7 nucleotides line up with TRBD2. The trim removed 8 bases at V and 3 bases at J, leaving 7 bases unmatched. The CDR3 has 13 amino acids. Germline loops: CDR1 LGHNA, CDR2 YNFKEQ. This CDR3 reads CASSREELYEQYF. CDR3 nucleotides: TGTGCCAGCTCTCGGGAGGAACTCTACGAGCAGTACTTC.

The chain is built from TRBV29-1 and TRBJ1-5; D might be TRBD1 (5 bases). There are 14 residues in the CDR3. Germline CDR1 reads SQVTM; CDR2 reads ANQGSEA. V was shortened by 7 bases and J by 5 bases, with 18 bases between the two germline ends. CDR3 amino acids: CSAQVGGLHQPQHF. CDR3 coding DNA: TGCAGCGCCCAGGTCGGGGGGTTGCATCAGCCCCAGCATTTT.

V gene TRBV18 combines with J gene TRBJ2-7, with 7 bases identical to TRBD1. V shed 2 bases and J 1 base; nucleotides not matched to a gene: 2. CDR3 size: 14 residues. The germline V gene encodes CDR1 KGHSH and CDR2 LQKENI. The CDR3 DNA follows: TGTGCCAGCTCACCAAACAGGGGATCCTACGAGCAGTACTTC. Translating it yields CASSPNRGSYEQYF.

This clone appeared a single time. The rearrangement links TRBV7-9 to TRBJ1-5, with no clear D. Germline V gene data show CDR1 as SEHNR and CDR2 as FQNEAQ (reference sequence). The V end lost 1 base, the J end lost 5 bases, and 9 bases lay between the germline ends. The CDR3 sequence is 14 residues long. CDR3 nucleotide sequence: TGTGCCAGCAGCTTAGGAGGGAACGATCAGCCCCAGCATTTT. Amino acids: CASSLGGNDQPQHF.

The chain's CDR3 is CASSLAREPQHF. CDR3 nucleotides: TGTGCCAGCAGCTTGGCCCGCGAGCCCCAGCATTTT. The chain joins TRBV5-8 to TRBJ1-5; D unclear. V gave up 0 bases and J gave up 8 bases, with 6 bases separating them. There are 12 residues in the CDR3. CDR1 is SGHTS, CDR2 YDEGEE, per germline. The whole variable domain, remainder taken from reference TRBV5-8 and TRBJ1-5, is EAGVTQSPTHLIKTRGQQATLRCSPISGHTSVYWYQQALGLGLQFLLWYDEGEERNRGNFPPRFSGRQFPNYSSELNVNALELEDSALYLCASSLAREPQHFGDGTRLSIL.

V is TRBV5-4 and J is TRBJ2-5; D not certain. The germline V gene has CDR1 SGHNT and CDR2 YYREEE (reference sequence). This CDR3 is 16 amino acids long. With 1 base removed from V and 4 bases from J, the gap between germline ends came to 17 bases. CDR3 protein: CASSLFSRAAGETQYF. The CDR3 DNA reads as TGTGCCAGCAGCTTGTTTAGTCGGGCAGCCGGAGAGACCCAGTACTTC.

This chain links TRBV5-1 with TRBJ2-3, with D possibly being TRBD2 (5 bases). The V end lost 4 bases, the J end lost 2 bases, and 14 bases lay between the germline ends. The CDR3 loop spans 15 amino acids. CDR1 SGHRS and CDR2 YFSETQ come from the germline V gene. The CDR3 coding sequence is TGCGCCAGCAGCACAACTAGACCTAACACAGATACGCAGTATTTT. Translated: CASSTTRPNTDTQYF.

The chain uses TRBV19 and TRBJ2-5, with a weak D call TRBD1 (5 bases). CDR1 and CDR2 (germline): LNHDA, SQIVND (reference sequence). Trimming stripped 4 bases from V and 5 bases from J, with 11 bases between. There are 13 residues in the CDR3. CDR3 residues: CASSKPTVETQYF. CDR3 DNA: TGTGCCAGTAGTAAACCGACAGTTGAGACCCAGTACTTC.

Comment on this clone: Compared with germline, one end of the junction differs, possibly owing to a read error. The genes are TRBV7-7 and TRBJ2-1, with TRBD2 matching over 9 bases. The length of the CDR3 is 16 residues. Germline V gives CDR1 SSHAT, CDR2 FNYEAQ (reference sequence). CDR3 region: CASSLVAGGGLDEQFF. The DNA for the CDR3 is TGTGCTAGCAGCTTAGTGGCGGGAGGGGGCCTGGATGAGCAGTTCTTC.

The chain employs TRBV19 and TRBJ2-7, with 7 bases aligning to TRBD1. The CDR3 covers 14 residues. The V gene end was trimmed by 8 bases and the J gene end by 4 bases; junction bases not matched to a gene: 11. Germline-derived CDR1 and CDR2 are LNHDA and SQIVND (reference sequence). The chain's CDR3 is CASSGTVRGYEQYF. CDR3 nucleotide sequence: TGTGCCAGTTCGGGGACAGTACGTGGATACGAGCAGTACTTC.

The rearrangement links TRBV6-6 to TRBJ2-3; D is ambiguous. The length of the CDR3 is 14 residues. V was shortened by 2 bases and J by 0 bases, with 6 bases between the two germline ends. Per the germline V gene, CDR1 is MNHNY and CDR2 is SVGAGI (reference sequence). CDR3 DNA sequence: TGTGCCAGCAGTTACGGGCAGAGCACAGATACGCAGTATTTT. Its translation is CASSYGQSTDTQYF.

This clone showed up just once. This chain connects TRBV7-3 to TRBJ2-1, with D possibly being TRBD1 (5 bases). V was cut by 0 bases and J by 0 bases, with 9 bases left in between. CDR1 is SGHTA and CDR2 is FQGTGA in the germline V gene. CDR3 length equals 16 residues. DNA of the CDR3: TGTGCCAGCAGCTTAACGACAGCCTTCTCCTACAATGAGCAGTTCTTC. It specifies CASSLTTAFSYNEQFF.

The rearrangement joins TRBV6-5 to TRBJ2-7; a weak D match, TRBD1 (5 bases). The V gene's germline CDR1 is MNHEY and CDR2 SVGAGI. This CDR3 is 14 amino acids long. V was pared by 2 bases and J by 0 bases, with 8 bases between. CDR3: CASSYRGFSYEQYF. For the CDR3, the DNA is TGTGCCAGCAGTTACAGGGGCTTCTCCTACGAGCAGTACTTC.

This clone has only one observation. The chain combines TRBV28 with TRBJ2-7; 7 positions match TRBD1. The germline V gene encodes CDR1 MDHEN and CDR2 SYDVKM. Germline trimming cut 6 bases from V and 4 bases from J; bases unmatched to any gene: 6. This CDR3 has 13 residues. CDR3 sequence (DNA): TGTGCCAGCAGGAAGGGGGCTGGGTACGAGCAGTACTTC. Residues: CASRKGAGYEQYF.

The chain has TRBV5-4 and TRBJ1-1, with TRBD1 matching 10 bases. CDR3 size: 13 residues. V was clipped by 4 bases and J by 7 bases; unmatched bases: 4. Germline V lookup: CDR1 SGHNT, CDR2 YYREEE (reference sequence). The CDR3 region is CASSQDRGDEAFF. The CDR3 coding sequence is TGTGCCAGCAGCCAGGACAGGGGGGATGAAGCTTTCTTT.

This clone came up a few times. The CDR3 sequence: CASADQGQGSSEAFF. CDR3 nucleotides: TGCGCCAGCGCCGACCAGGGACAGGGTTCCTCTGAAGCTTTCTTT. This sequence joins TRBV5-1 and TRBJ1-1; 9 bases line up with TRBD1. This CDR3 is 15 amino acids long. Germline CDR1 reads SGHRS; CDR2 reads YFSETQ. After removal of 7 bases from V and 6 bases from J, the junction contained 13 bases not matched to a gene. Full variable domain (rest looked up from reference TRBV5-1 and TRBJ1-1): KAGVTQTPRYLIKTRGQQVTLSCSPISGHRSVSWYQQTPGQGLQFLFEYFSETQRNKGNFPGRFSGRQFSNSRSEMNVSTLELGDSALYLCASADQGQGSSEAFFGQGTRLTVV.

This chain links TRBV30 with TRBJ1-4; possibly TRBD1 for D (5 bases). CDR1 is GTSNPN, CDR2 SVGIG, per germline (reference sequence). The CDR3 contains 11 residues. V lost 7 bases and J lost 8, with 11 bases in between. The CDR3 sequence: CAFGHLEKLFF. DNA of the CDR3: TGTGCCTTTGGACACCTCGAAAAACTGTTTTTT. The full variable domain, with the rest looked up from reference TRBV30 and TRBJ1-4, is SQTIHQWPATLVQPVGSPLSLECTVEGTSNPNLYWYRQAAGRGLQLLFYSVGIGQISSEVPQNLSASRPQDRQFILSSKKLLLSDSGFYLCAFGHLEKLFFGSGTQLSVL.

This sequence joins TRBV28 and TRBJ1-3, with 7 bases aligning to TRBD1. CDR1 is MDHEN and CDR2 is SYDVKM in the germline V gene. Unmatched junction bases numbered 10, after V lost 5 bases and J lost 0 bases. This CDR3 spans 17 amino acids. The CDR3 nucleotides read TGTGCCAGCAGTCCTCCGGGAGGGGGCCACTCTGGAAACACCATATATTTT. Protein sequence: CASSPPGGGHSGNTIYF.

This clone appeared a single time. CDR3 in amino acids: CASGEGQSRGSGANVLTF. In nucleotides, the CDR3 is TGTGCTAGTGGCGAGGGACAGTCGAGGGGATCCGGGGCCAACGTCCTGACTTTC. The chain uses TRBV12-5 and TRBJ2-6, with 7 positions matching TRBD1. V shed 6 bases and J 4 bases; nucleotides not matched to a gene: 15. The CDR3 totals 18 residues. Germline V gives CDR1 LGHNT, CDR2 FRNRAP.

V gene TRBV5-1 combines with J gene TRBJ2-3; TRBD1 agrees at 8 bases. Germline CDR1 is SGHRS and CDR2 is YFSETQ. The CDR3 contains 15 residues. The V and J ends lost 4 bases and 4 bases, in that order; junction bases with no gene match: 8. The CDR3 loop is CASSGPDRAADTQYF. CDR3 in DNA: TGCGCCAGCAGCGGACCGGACAGGGCCGCAGATACGCAGTATTTT.

V and J are TRBV29-1 and TRBJ1-1; D gene uncertain. The CDR3 runs to 13 residues. V shed 3 bases and J shed 5 bases, with 13 bases lying between them. Germline V lookup: CDR1 SQVTM, CDR2 ANQGSEA. CDR3 region: CSVDIGGGTEAFF. In nucleotides, the CDR3 is TGCAGCGTTGATATAGGAGGAGGTACTGAAGCTTTCTTT.